Included here is one T cell receptor beta chain sequence, with context. Specified time point: pretreatment peripheral blood. The sample comes from a study of PD-L1 blockade in urothelial cancer. About the research overall: Anywhere from 0 to 3 prior chemotherapy regimens had been received by patients.

The table came from immunoSEQ multiplex PCR; TCRdb's copy has only in-frame clones and leaves some out. This table has over 75,000 clones, around 90% appearing once. This sample comprised PBMCs, obtained around atezolizumab (anti-PD-L1) treatment. This TCR came from an elderly woman with urothelial cancer.

As DNA, the CDR3 is TGTGCCAGCAGCCGGAGTAGCGGGAGGGGAACCGGGGAGCTGTTTTTT. Protein: CASSRSSGRGTGELFF. V gene TRBV14 combines with J gene TRBJ2-2; 11 bases fit TRBD2. This CDR3 comprises 16 residues. From germline, CDR1 is SGHDN and CDR2 FVKESK. The V gene end was trimmed by 4 bases and the J gene end by 5 bases; junction bases not matched to a gene: 6.